This TCR beta chain was sequenced for a study of blood T cell repertoires in COVID-19. About the study: Acute-phase and convalescent COVID-19 samples originated in the United States, Italy and Spain.

Generated by immunoSEQ multiplex PCR, the TCRdb table keeps only in-frame clones and is missing some. This table has roughly 100,000 clones, roughly four fifths appearing once. There are 19 residues in the CDR3. With 4 bases clipped from V and 3 bases from J, the junction kept 18 bases outside the gene matches. Germline lookup yields CDR1 SGDLS and CDR2 YYNGEE. The chain employs TRBV9 and TRBJ2-1, with 8 nucleotides matching TRBD1. The material sequenced was peripheral blood. This sequence originates from a man in his sixties with acute or convalescent COVID-19. The CDR3 DNA sequence: TGTGCCAGCAGCTCATCCGGGACAGGCACAACTGGGGACTACAATGAGCAGTTCTTC. It translates to CASSSSGTGTTGDYNEQFF. Looking up the rest from reference TRBV9 and TRBJ2-1 gives the full variable domain: DSGVTQTPKHLITATGQRVTLRCSPRSGDLSVYWYQQSLDQGLQFLIQYYNGEERAKGNILERFSAQQFPDLHSELNLSSLELGDSALYFCASSSSGTGTTGDYNEQFFGPGTRLTVL.